Below, one TCR beta chain is given with its context. This CDR3 is also generated by other DNA sequences in the sample. This CDR3 contains 13 residues. Germline values: CDR1 MNHEY, CDR2 SMNVEV (reference sequence). The V and J ends lost 2 bases and 2 bases respectively, with 3 bases between them. The protocol was immunoSEQ multiplex PCR, while the TCRdb copy is restricted to in-frame clones and leaves out a portion. The repertoire holds 250,000 to 400,000 clones, around 90% seen once, with about 5% in the top ten. Cohort 3 recovered donors had two negative PCRs, clearance, or symptom resolution. This specimen belongs to a study of blood T cell repertoires in COVID-19. Study details: There were acute and convalescent COVID-19 samples, and they came from the United States, Italy and Spain.

The TCR sequence derives from a man aged 55 to 70 who had recovered from COVID-19. Source material: PBMCs or T cells enriched from blood (not recorded which). V is TRBV27 and J is TRBJ2-2; unclear D gene. CDR3 DNA: TGTGCCAGCAGTTTACTCAACACCGGGGAGCTGTTTTTT. Its protein product is CASSLLNTGELFF.